This section outlines one T cell receptor (beta chain) sequence together with its context. What it recognizes is unknown. Noted treatment: 10-day PBMC culture with coronavirus spike peptide pools or control peptides (ViraFEST assay). Sequencing of DNA taken from cultured CD4+ T cells relied on the Oncomine TCR Beta short-read assay. TCRdb reanalysed the PCR reads using MiXCR and keeps one entry per CDR3 protein. The table shows about 23,000 distinct CDR3 sequences, with 67% occurring only once. The data stem from a study of vaccination and CD4 T cells after COVID-19. Study details: Convalescents were six males and four females, two of them Hispanic. Each individual in the study obtained two doses of BNT162b2 or mRNA-1273 vaccine.

This CDR3 is 12 amino acids long. Deletions cut 7 bases from V and 2 bases from J, with 7 bases between. In germline, CDR1 is MNHNS, CDR2 SASEGT. This TCR came from a human donor who received a COVID-19 vaccine. The rearrangement links TRBV6-1 to TRBJ2-3; the D is unclear. The sequences come from CD4+ T cells from blood, cultured in vitro, collected after SARS-CoV-2 vaccination. The CDR3 DNA is TGTGCCAGCACAGACCACACAGATACGCAGTATTTT. Its translation: CASTDHTDTQYF.